The clone carrying this T cell receptor beta chain was counted a single time. Losses at the gene ends were 7 bases for V and 5 bases for J; bases not matched to a gene: 11. The CDR3 runs to 15 residues. CDR1 is MNHEY, CDR2 SMNVEV, per germline (reference sequence). MiXCR, run by TCRdb on the 5' RACE reads, gives a single entry per CDR3 protein. The sample gives 45,000 to 55,000 distinct CDR3 sequences, around 26% of which show up once; 2.5% to 4% is in the top ten. Sequenced sample: tumor-infiltrating naive CD4+ T cells sorted from the breast tumor. As for subset: naive CD4+ T cells, CD4+CD45RA+CD25-. The TCR was taken from a female donor with breast cancer. The rearrangement links TRBV27 to TRBJ2-1, with 7 positions matching TRBD2. DNA of the CDR3: TGTGCCAGCACCTCTCTCCTAGCGGCTAACAATGAGCAGTTCTTC. It specifies CASTSLLAANNEQFF.